Listed below are T cell receptor beta chains from one sample, sequenced in a study of blood T cells in healthy people across ages. From the 5' RACE reads, TCRdb called clonotypes with MiXCR, one entry per CDR3 protein. The sample has 800,000 to 900,000 distinct CDR3 sequences, approximately 65% seen once. The sequencing input was blood. Receptor source: a man younger than 40 in good health. Each CDR3 is given without its conserved first and last residue.

J: TRBJ2-7; V: TRBV13; CDR3: ASSHGHVPTYEQY
J: TRBJ2-7; V: TRBV4-1; CDR3: ASSQVFRNSYEQY
J: TRBJ2-5; V: TRBV7-2; CDR3: ASSLAGGKETQY
J: TRBJ1-6; V: TRBV27; CDR3: ASRTLTGGSYNSPLH
J: TRBJ2-7; V: TRBV12-3/TRBV12-4; CDR3: ASSFPGNHEQY
J: TRBJ1-2; V: TRBV27; CDR3: ASSTQGFGYGYT
J: TRBJ2-5; V: TRBV20-1; CDR3: SARPMDGEWETQY
J: TRBJ1-2; V: TRBV20-1; CDR3: SAKGLDYGYT
J: TRBJ1-2; V: TRBV6-2/TRBV6-3; CDR3: ATGEQGFYGYT
J: TRBJ2-1; V: TRBV5-1; CDR3: ASSLVESAPPNNEQF
J: TRBJ2-5; V: TRBV10-3; CDR3: ATGLAGVQETQY
J: TRBJ2-3; V: TRBV2; CDR3: ASTRTNRGTDTQY
J: TRBJ1-2; V: TRBV20-1; CDR3: SALGPPTGYT
J: TRBJ1-5; V: TRBV6-1; CDR3: ASSPIWQGGNQPQH
J: TRBJ2-3; V: TRBV12-3/TRBV12-4; CDR3: ASSPGGSGGQDTQY
J: TRBJ1-2; V: TRBV6-6; CDR3: AHEGEGANYGHT
J: TRBJ2-1; V: TRBV29-1; CDR3: SVSGTRVIGEQF
J: NA; V: TRBV7-2; CDR3: ASSSLGGRTYEQY
J: TRBJ1-2; V: TRBV29-1; CDR3: SVEVGSDGYT
J: TRBJ2-1; V: TRBV7-3; CDR3: ASSLASGIAYNEQF
J: TRBJ1-1; V: TRBV11-3; CDR3: ASSSPQGMNTEAF
J: TRBJ2-1; V: TRBV29-1; CDR3: SVVRMEQF